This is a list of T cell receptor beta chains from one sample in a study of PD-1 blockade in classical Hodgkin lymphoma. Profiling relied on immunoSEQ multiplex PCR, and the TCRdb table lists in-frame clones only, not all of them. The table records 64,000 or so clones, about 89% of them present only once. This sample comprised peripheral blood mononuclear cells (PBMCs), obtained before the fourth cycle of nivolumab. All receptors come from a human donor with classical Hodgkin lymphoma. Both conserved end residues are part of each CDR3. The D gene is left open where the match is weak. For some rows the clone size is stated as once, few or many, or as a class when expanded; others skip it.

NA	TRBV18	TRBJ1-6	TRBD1	CASSPDGQGYNSPLHF	TGTGCCAGCTCACCGGACGGACAGGGCTATAATTCACCCCTCCACTTT
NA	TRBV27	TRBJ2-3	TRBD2	CASKPGLAGGRLEDTQYF	TGTGCCAGCAAACCGGGACTAGCGGGGGGCCGACTTGAAGATACGCAGTATTTT
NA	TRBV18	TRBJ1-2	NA	CASSAREDNYGYTF	TGTGCCAGCTCAGCCAGGGAAGATAACTATGGCTACACCTTC
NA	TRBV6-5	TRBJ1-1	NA	CASSSQVNTEAFF	TGTGCCAGCAGTAGCCAGGTGAACACTGAAGCTTTCTTT
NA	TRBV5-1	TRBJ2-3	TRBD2	CASSFLTSGVTDTQYF	TGCGCCAGCAGCTTCCTAACTAGCGGGGTTACAGATACGCAGTATTTT
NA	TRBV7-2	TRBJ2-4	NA	CASSLDRSSNIQYF	TGTGCCAGCAGCTTAGATCGCAGTAGTAACATTCAGTACTTC
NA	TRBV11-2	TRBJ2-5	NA	CASSLHVVSAETQYF	TGTGCCAGCAGCTTACACGTAGTGTCAGCGGAGACCCAGTACTTC
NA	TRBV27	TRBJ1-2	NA	CASSLGGIDGYTF	TGTGCCAGCAGTTTAGGGGGGATAGATGGCTACACCTTC
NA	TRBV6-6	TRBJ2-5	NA	CASSSRPLAETQYF	TGTGCCAGCAGTTCTCGGCCCTTGGCGGAGACCCAGTACTTC
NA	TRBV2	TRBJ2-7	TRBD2	CASKTLTSGVLYEQYF	TGTGCCAGCAAGACCCTGACTAGCGGGGTGCTCTACGAGCAGTACTTC
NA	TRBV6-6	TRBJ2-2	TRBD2	CASSYRAGGLRRELFF	TGTGCCAGCAGTTACCGTGCGGGGGGGCTGAGGCGGGAGCTGTTTTTT
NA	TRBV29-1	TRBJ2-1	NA	CSVATGTYNEQFF	TGCAGCGTTGCGACAGGGACTTACAATGAGCAGTTCTTC
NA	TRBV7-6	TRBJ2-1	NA	CASSKTGTYNEQFF	TGTGCCAGCAGCAAAACCGGGACCTACAATGAGCAGTTCTTC
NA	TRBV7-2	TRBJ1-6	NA	CASSLGVSPLHF	TGTGCCAGCAGCTTGGGAGTATCACCCCTCCACTTT
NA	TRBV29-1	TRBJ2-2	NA	CSVAGTSPTGELFF	TGCAGCGTGGCCGGGACATCTCCTACCGGGGAGCTGTTTTTT
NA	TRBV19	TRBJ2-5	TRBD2	CASSPSAGGQETQYF	TGTGCCAGTAGTCCCTCAGCGGGGGGCCAAGAGACCCAGTACTTC
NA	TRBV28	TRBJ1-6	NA	CASIGGQRTSSPLHF	TGTGCCAGCATAGGTGGGCAGCGTACGTCTTCACCCCTCCACTTT
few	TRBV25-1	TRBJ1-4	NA	CASSESELFLFF	TGTGCCAGCAGTGAATCGGAACTTTTCCTGTTTTTT
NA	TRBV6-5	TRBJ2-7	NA	CASSYSAGRYEQYF	TGTGCCAGCAGTTACTCCGCCGGACGCTACGAGCAGTACTTC
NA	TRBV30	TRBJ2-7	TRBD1	CATTRPGQLYEQYF	TGTGCCACCACCCGGCCGGGACAGCTATACGAGCAGTACTTC
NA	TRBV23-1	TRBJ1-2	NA	CASSQSIASPPPRDYGYTF	TGCGCCAGCAGTCAATCGATAGCGTCCCCGCCACCGAGGGACTATGGCTACACCTTC
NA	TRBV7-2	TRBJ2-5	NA	CASSSSLAGETQYF	TGTGCCAGCAGCTCCTCACTAGCCGGGGAGACCCAGTACTTC
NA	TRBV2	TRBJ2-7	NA	CASTYPGDYEQYF	TGTGCCAGCACCTACCCCGGGGACTACGAGCAGTACTTC
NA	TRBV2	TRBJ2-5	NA	CASGNSGETQYF	TGTGCCAGCGGGAACAGCGGGGAGACCCAGTACTTC
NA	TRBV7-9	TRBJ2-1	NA	CASSLPSTTLSYNEQFF	TGTGCCAGCAGCTTACCAAGCACCACGCTCTCCTACAATGAGCAGTTCTTC
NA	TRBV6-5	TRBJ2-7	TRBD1	CASSISYRGSYEQYF	TGTGCCAGCAGTATCTCATACAGGGGATCCTACGAGCAGTACTTC
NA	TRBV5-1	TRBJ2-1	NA	CASSSQESEQFF	TGCGCCAGCAGCTCACAGGAAAGTGAGCAGTTCTTC
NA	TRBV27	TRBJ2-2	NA	CASREYTGELFF	TGTGCCAGCCGGGAGTACACCGGGGAGCTGTTTTTT
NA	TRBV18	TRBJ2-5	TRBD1	CASSPQGALESQETQYF	TGTGCCAGCTCACCACAGGGGGCTTTAGAGTCCCAAGAGACCCAGTACTTC
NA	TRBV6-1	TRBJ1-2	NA	CASSEGGRDFYGYTF	TGTGCCAGCAGTGAAGGGGGCAGAGACTTCTATGGCTACACCTTC
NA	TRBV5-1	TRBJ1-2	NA	CASSLSYGYTF	TGCGCCAGCAGCTTAAGCTATGGCTACACCTTC
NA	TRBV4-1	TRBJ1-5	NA	CASSHANQPQHF	TGCGCCAGCAGCCACGCCAATCAGCCCCAGCATTTT
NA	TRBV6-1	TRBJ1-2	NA	CASSVGSNYGYTF	TGTGCCAGCAGTGTTGGCAGCAACTATGGCTACACCTTC
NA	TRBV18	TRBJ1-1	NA	CASSPSPGDTEAFF	TGTGCCAGCTCCCCCTCGCCGGGGGACACTGAAGCTTTCTTT
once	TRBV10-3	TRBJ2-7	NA	CAISEPGQPHYEQYF	TGTGCCATCAGTGAGCCTGGACAACCTCACTACGAGCAGTACTTC
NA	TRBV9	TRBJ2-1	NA	CASSEESSYNEQFF	TGTGCCAGCAGCGAGGAGTCGTCCTACAATGAGCAGTTCTTC
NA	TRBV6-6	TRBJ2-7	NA	CASSYSATEQYF	TGTGCCAGCAGTTACTCTGCGACCGAGCAGTACTTC
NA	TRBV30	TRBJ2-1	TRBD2	CAATGASGGYEQFF	TGTGCCGCGACGGGGGCTAGCGGGGGTTATGAGCAGTTCTTC
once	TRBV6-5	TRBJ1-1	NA	CASSLRGPKNTEAFF	TGTGCCAGCAGCCTCAGGGGTCCGAAGAACACTGAAGCTTTCTTT
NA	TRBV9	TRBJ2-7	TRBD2	CASSVAGGSSYEQYF	TGTGCCAGCAGCGTAGCGGGGGGGAGCTCCTACGAGCAGTACTTC
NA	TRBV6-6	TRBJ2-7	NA	CASSLTTSEQYF	TGTGCCAGCAGCTTAACCACTAGCGAGCAGTACTTC
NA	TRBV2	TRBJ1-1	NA	CASFVRNTEAFF	TGTGCCAGCTTTGTAAGGAACACTGAAGCTTTCTTT
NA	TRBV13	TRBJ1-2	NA	CASSPSAGANYGYTF	TGTGCCAGCAGCCCATCCGCGGGTGCTAACTATGGCTACACCTTC
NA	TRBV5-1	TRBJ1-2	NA	CASSLDYGYTF	TGCGCCAGCAGCTTGGACTATGGCTACACCTTC
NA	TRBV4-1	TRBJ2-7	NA	CASSQDAWGRYEQYF	TGCGCCAGCAGCCAAGATGCGTGGGGCCGCTACGAGCAGTACTTC
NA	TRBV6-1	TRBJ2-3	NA	CASSIPTPDTQYF	TGTGCCAGCAGTATTCCAACGCCCGATACGCAGTATTTT
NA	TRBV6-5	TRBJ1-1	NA	CASSYGGRWTEAFF	TGTGCCAGCAGTTATGGCGGCCGATGGACTGAAGCTTTCTTT
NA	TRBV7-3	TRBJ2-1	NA	CASSLEFGVSYNEQFF	TGTGCCAGCAGCTTAGAATTTGGCGTCTCCTACAATGAGCAGTTCTTC
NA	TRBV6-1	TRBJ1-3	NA	CASSEGSGNTIYF	TGTGCCAGCAGTGAGGGTTCTGGAAACACCATATATTTT
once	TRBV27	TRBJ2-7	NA	CASSLTGPYEQYF	TGTGCCAGCAGTTTGACAGGTCCCTACGAGCAGTACTTC
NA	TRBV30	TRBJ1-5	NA	CAWSVFSNQPQHF	TGTGCCTGGAGTGTATTTAGCAATCAGCCCCAGCATTTT
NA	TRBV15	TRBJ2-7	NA	CATSREGTGYEQYF	TGTGCCACCAGCAGAGAGGGAACCGGCTACGAGCAGTACTTC
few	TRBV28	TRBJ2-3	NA	CASSLVNTQYF	TGTGCCAGCAGTTTGGTTAATACGCAGTATTTT
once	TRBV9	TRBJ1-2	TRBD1	CASSATGGASYGYTF	TGTGCCAGCAGCGCTACAGGGGGCGCATCCTATGGCTACACCTTC
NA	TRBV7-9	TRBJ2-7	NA	CASSLNQGHDEQYF	TGTGCCAGCAGCTTAAATCAGGGGCACGACGAGCAGTACTTC
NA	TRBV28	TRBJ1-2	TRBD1	CASLTGGNYGYTF	TGTGCCAGCCTCACAGGGGGCAACTATGGCTACACCTTC
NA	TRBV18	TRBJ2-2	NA	CASSPPSTPGELFF	TGTGCCAGCTCACCACCATCGACCCCCGGGGAGCTGTTTTTT
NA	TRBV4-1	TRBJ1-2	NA	CASSQDLTPPGGYTF	TGCGCCAGCAGCCAAGATCTGACGCCCCCGGGGGGCTACACCTTC